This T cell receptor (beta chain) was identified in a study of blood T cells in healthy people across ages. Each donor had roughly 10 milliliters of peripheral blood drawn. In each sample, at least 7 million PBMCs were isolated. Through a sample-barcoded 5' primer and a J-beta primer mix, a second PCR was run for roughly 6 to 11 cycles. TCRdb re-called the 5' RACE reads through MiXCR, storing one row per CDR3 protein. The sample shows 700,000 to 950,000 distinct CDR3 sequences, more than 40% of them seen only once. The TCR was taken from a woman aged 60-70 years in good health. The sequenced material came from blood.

Here the CDR3 reads CARKMEQRDTEAFF. In DNA, the CDR3 is TGTGCCAGGAAAATGGAGCAGAGGGACACTGAAGCTTTCTTT. The gene calls are TRBV21-1 and TRBJ1-1. TRBV21-1 represents a pseudogene. The length of the CDR3 is 14 residues.